The next 7 T cell receptor beta chains were all read from a single sample in a study of blood T cell repertoires in COVID-19. TCRdb's table, derived via immunoSEQ multiplex PCR, lists solely in-frame clones and lacks some. The sample consists of around 260,000 clones, less than 90% of them appearing once. Sequenced input: peripheral blood. The receptors come from a man between 60 and 75 years old who had recovered from COVID-19.

V usage is TRBV18 and J usage is TRBJ1-2, with TRBD1 identical over 12 bases. Looked up from germline, CDR1 is KGHSH and CDR2 is LQKENI. The junction had 4 bases not matched to a gene; V was cut back by 2 bases and J by 6 bases. There are 15 residues in the CDR3. CDR3: CASSPLGQGADGYTF. The CDR3 nucleotides are TGTGCCAGCTCACCATTGGGACAGGGGGCAGATGGCTACACCTTC.

The V and J genes are TRBV2 and TRBJ2-5; D is possibly TRBD1 (6 bases). Looked up from germline, CDR1 is SNHLY and CDR2 is FYNNEI. The CDR3 has 16 residues. V lost 1 base and J 5 bases, leaving 17 bases between the germline ends. CDR3 sequence (DNA): TGTGCCAGCAGTGAAGTTCGGCCAGGGGTGGGTGAGACCCAGTACTTC. It specifies CASSEVRPGVGETQYF.

This clone was detected only once. The J gene is TRBJ1-6, the V gene TRBV27; D uncertain. The CDR3 totals 14 residues. The germline V and J ends were trimmed by 4 bases and 0 bases, with 4 bases remaining between them. CDR1 is MNHEY, CDR2 SMNVEV, per germline (reference sequence). CDR3 nucleotide sequence: TGTGCCAGCAGTTACAGCTCCTATAATTCACCCCTCCACTTT. Amino acid sequence: CASSYSSYNSPLHF.

This clone was recorded many times. V gene TRBV5-1 combines with J gene TRBJ1-4; D gene ambiguous. The CDR3 consists of 14 residues. Looked up from germline, CDR1 is SGHRS and CDR2 is YFSETQ. The V end was cut by 4 bases, the J end by 4 bases, with 11 bases between. The CDR3 DNA reads TGCGCCAGCAGCCTCCGGGGTCTTAATGAAAAACTGTTTTTT. Protein: CASSLRGLNEKLFF.

V usage is TRBV7-2 and J usage is TRBJ2-4, with D possibly matching TRBD1 (6 bases). Trimming pared 5 bases from V and 6 bases from J, leaving 17 bases between. Looked up from germline, CDR1 is SGHTA and CDR2 is FQGNSA. The CDR3 runs to 15 residues. CDR3: CASSPQQGSVNIQYF. The CDR3 DNA sequence: TGTGCCAGCAGCCCACAACAGGGATCGGTAAACATTCAGTACTTC.

The chain employs TRBV7-8 and TRBJ2-2, with TRBD2 matching 9 bases. V trimming: 2 bases; J trimming: 6 bases; junction bases outside the gene matches: 4. There are 15 residues in the CDR3. Germline V lookup: CDR1 SGHVS, CDR2 FQNEAQ. The CDR3 loop is CASSLLGLASGELFF. The CDR3 DNA sequence: TGTGCCAGCAGCTTATTGGGACTAGCATCCGGGGAGCTGTTTTTT.

This clone has only a few counts. The chain has TRBV9 and TRBJ2-7, with a tentative D call TRBD2 (5 bases). Germline CDR1 reads SGDLS; CDR2 reads YYNGEE. Deletions cut 0 bases from V and 4 bases from J, with 8 bases between. The CDR3 length is 13 residues. DNA of the CDR3: TGTGCCAGCAGCGTAGATCCGGGATACGAGCAGTACTTC. It codes for CASSVDPGYEQYF.